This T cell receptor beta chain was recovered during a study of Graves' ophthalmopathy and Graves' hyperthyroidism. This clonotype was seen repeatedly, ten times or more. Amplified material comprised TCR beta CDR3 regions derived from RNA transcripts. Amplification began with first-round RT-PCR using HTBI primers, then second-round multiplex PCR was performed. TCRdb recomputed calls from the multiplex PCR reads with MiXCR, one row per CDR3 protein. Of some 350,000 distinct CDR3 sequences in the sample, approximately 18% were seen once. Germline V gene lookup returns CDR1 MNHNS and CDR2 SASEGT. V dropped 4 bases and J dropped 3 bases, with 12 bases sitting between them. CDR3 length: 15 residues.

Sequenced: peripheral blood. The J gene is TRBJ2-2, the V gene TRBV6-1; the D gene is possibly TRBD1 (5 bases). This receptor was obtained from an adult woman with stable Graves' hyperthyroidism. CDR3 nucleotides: TGTGCCAGCAGTGGTAGGGGCCGGGACACCGGGGAGCTGTTTTTT. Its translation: CASSGRGRDTGELFF.